The clone carrying this T cell receptor (beta chain) was counted only a few times. Its target is unknown. TCRdb analysed the RT-PCR reads with MiXCR anew, one entry per CDR3 protein. The table has about 480,000 distinct CDR3 sequences, less than 30% seen once; the top ten hold under 2.5%. Germline assignment: CDR1 MGHDK and CDR2 SYGVNS. The CDR3 is 14 amino acids. Trimming stripped 3 bases from V and 6 bases from J, with 14 bases between. This specimen belongs to a study of response to subunit inactivated influenza vaccine. Points from the study as a whole: Every seasonal influenza vaccination brings in few new T cells, the authors suggested.

This material consisted of CD4+ T cells sorted from PBMCs, taken 5 days after vaccination. The rearrangement links TRBV25-1 to TRBJ2-5; tentatively, D is TRBD1 (6 bases). This TCR was recovered from a man between 45 and 60 years old who received an inactivated influenza vaccine. CDR3 region: CASSDPGRGKTQYF. CDR3 nucleotides: TGTGCCAGCAGTGACCCAGGCAGGGGAAAGACCCAGTACTTC.